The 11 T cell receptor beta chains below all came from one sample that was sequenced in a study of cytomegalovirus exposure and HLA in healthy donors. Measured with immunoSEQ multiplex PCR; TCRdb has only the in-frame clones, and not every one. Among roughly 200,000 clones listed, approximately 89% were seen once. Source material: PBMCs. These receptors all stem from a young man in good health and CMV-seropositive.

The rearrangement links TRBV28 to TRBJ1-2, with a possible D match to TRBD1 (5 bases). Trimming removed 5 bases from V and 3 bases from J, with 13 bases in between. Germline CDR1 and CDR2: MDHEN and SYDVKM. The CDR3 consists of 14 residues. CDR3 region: CASSVLVQDYGYTF. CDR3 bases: TGTGCCAGCAGTGTGCTCGTACAGGACTATGGCTACACCTTC.

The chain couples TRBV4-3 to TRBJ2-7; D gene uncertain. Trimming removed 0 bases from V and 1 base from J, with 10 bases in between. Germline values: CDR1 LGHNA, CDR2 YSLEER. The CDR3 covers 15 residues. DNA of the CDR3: TGCGCCAGCAGCCAAGATACCGGGCTATCCTACGAGCAGTACTTC. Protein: CASSQDTGLSYEQYF.

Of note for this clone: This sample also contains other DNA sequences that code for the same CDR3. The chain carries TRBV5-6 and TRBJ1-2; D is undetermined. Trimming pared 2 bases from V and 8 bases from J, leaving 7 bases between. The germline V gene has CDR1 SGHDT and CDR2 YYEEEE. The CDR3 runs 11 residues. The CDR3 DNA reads TGTGCCAGCAGCTTAGGAACAGGCTACACCTTC. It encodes CASSLGTGYTF.

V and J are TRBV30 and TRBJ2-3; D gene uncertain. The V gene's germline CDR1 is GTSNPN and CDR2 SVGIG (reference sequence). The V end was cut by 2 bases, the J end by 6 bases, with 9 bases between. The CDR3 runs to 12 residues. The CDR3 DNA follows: TGTGCCTGGAGTTGGATATCCGATACGCAGTATTTT. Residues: CAWSWISDTQYF.

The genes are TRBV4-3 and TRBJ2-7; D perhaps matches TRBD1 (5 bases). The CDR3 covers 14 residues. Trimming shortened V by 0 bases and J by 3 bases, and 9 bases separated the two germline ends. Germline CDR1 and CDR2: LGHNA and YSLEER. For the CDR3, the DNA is TGCGCCAGCAGCCAAGATCGACAGTTCTACGAGCAGTACTTC. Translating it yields CASSQDRQFYEQYF.

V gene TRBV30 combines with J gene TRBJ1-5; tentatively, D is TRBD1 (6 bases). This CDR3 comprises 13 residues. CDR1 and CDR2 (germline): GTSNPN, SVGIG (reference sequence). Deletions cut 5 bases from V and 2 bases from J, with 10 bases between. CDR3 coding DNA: TGTGCCTGGGCAGGGGTCGGCAATCAGCCCCAGCATTTT. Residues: CAWAGVGNQPQHF.

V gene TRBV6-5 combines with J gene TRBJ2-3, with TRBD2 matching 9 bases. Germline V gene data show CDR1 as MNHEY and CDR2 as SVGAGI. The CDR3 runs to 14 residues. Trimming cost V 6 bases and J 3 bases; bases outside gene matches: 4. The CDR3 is CASSLGLATDTQYF. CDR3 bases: TGTGCCAGCAGCTTAGGACTAGCGACAGATACGCAGTATTTT.

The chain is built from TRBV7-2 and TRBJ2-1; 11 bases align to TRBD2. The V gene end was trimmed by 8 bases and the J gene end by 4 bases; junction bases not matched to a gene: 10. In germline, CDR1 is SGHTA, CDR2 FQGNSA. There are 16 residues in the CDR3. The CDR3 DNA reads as TGTGCCAGCGTTCTTCTAGCGGGAGGAGGATACAATGAGCAGTTCTTC. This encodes CASVLLAGGGYNEQFF.

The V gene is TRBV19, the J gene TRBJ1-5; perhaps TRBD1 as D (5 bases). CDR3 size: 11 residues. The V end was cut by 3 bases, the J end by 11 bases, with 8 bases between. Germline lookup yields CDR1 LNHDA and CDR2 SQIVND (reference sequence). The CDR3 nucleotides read TGTGCCAGTAGTATCGGGGCTTCCCAGCATTTT. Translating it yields CASSIGASQHF.

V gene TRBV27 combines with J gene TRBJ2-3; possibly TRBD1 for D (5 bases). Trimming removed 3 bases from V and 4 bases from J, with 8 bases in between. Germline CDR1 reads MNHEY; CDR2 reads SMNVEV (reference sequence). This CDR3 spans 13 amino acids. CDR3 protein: CASSFPGSDTQYF. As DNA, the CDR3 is TGTGCCAGCAGTTTCCCAGGGTCAGATACGCAGTATTTT.

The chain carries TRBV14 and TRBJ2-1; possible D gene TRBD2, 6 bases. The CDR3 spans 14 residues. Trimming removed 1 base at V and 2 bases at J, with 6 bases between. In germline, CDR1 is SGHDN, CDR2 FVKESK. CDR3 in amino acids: CASSQGGAYNEQFF. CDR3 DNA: TGTGCCAGCAGCCAAGGGGGGGCCTACAATGAGCAGTTCTTC.